Sequencing of this T cell receptor (beta chain) was carried out in a study of regulatory T cells in long-lasting Graves disease. Germline CDR1 is LNHDA and CDR2 is SQIVND (reference sequence). CDR3 length: 16 residues. The V and J ends lost 1 base and 5 bases, in that order; junction bases with no gene match: 11. Assembly of TCR beta libraries relied on iRepertoire HTBI primers together with Arm-PCR of CDR3 regions. One entry per CDR3 protein, called by TCRdb with MiXCR from the multiplex PCR reads. Among a few hundred thousand distinct CDR3 sequences listed, about a sixth were seen once. The time point is: newly diagnosed GD, antithyroid drugs for less than 3 months. With RNA extracted from PBMCs as input, the TCR library was made. A further study also used this sample, focusing on T cells in Graves' hyperthyroidism and ophthalmopathy. As that report states: The definition of stable Graves' hyperthyroidism was no ophthalmopathy progression within 18 months. Ophthalmopathy was distinguished from stable hyperthyroidism by 13 V-J signatures.

The V call is TRBV19, the J call TRBJ2-7; TRBD2 matches at 7 bases. The origin of this receptor is a woman between 18 and 29 years old with Graves disease. The starting material was peripheral blood mononuclear cells (PBMCs), obtained at new diagnosis, from a patient treated with antithyroid drugs. The CDR3 reads CASSIVSGMGVNEQYF. For the CDR3, the DNA is TGTGCCAGTAGTATAGTAAGCGGGATGGGAGTGAACGAGCAGTACTTC.